This entry lists 32 T cell receptor beta chains sequenced from one sample in a study of beta chain features in type 1 diabetes. Overall study results and limits: All four CD4+ subsets of Type 1 diabetes patients contained TCRB CDR3s that were moderately but significantly shorter.

All of the isolated RNA was reverse transcribed, so expressed TCRB transcripts were sequenced. Data came from immunoSEQ multiplex PCR; TCRdb stores just in-frame clones and leaves some out. This sample has almost 350,000 clones, with around 9% found just once. Which antigens these TCRs recognize remains unknown. Sample: central memory CD4+ T cells from blood. All receptors derive from a young man with type 1 diabetes.

This clone was recorded a few times. The CDR3 bases are TGTGCCAGCAGCTTGGCGGATAGGAGTGGCTACACCTTC. Amino acid sequence: CASSLADRSGYTF. J is TRBJ1-2 and V is TRBV7-2; D gene unclear. From germline, CDR1 is SGHTA and CDR2 FQGNSA. The CDR3 sequence is 13 residues long. Trimming took off 3 bases at V and 7 bases at J, with 12 bases between the two ends.

In its sample, this clone was seen a few times. A much larger clone differs by one base, so this may be a read error. The chain is built from TRBV4-3 and TRBJ2-3; D is ambiguous. Germline CDR1 LGHNA, CDR2 YSLEER. This CDR3 has 11 amino acids. The V end was cut by 5 bases, the J end by 4 bases, with 4 bases between. The CDR3 sequence: CASSTPDTQYF. The CDR3, as DNA: TGCGCCAGCAGCACACCAGATACGCAGTATTTT.

This clone was detected a few times. The chain has TRBV1 and TRBJ1-5. TRBV1 is a documented pseudogene. The length of the CDR3 is 17 residues. CDR3 amino acids: CTSSHTHREVYNQPQHF. The CDR3 nucleotides are TGCACCAGCAGCCATACTCACAGGGAGGTATACAATCAGCCCCAGCATTTT.

This chain links TRBV7-2 with TRBJ2-7; 9 bases are shared with TRBD1. Germline CDR1 reads SGHTA; CDR2 reads FQGNSA. The trim removed 5 bases at V and 5 bases at J, leaving 4 bases unmatched. The CDR3 has 13 residues. CDR3 protein: CASSRRDRDEQYF. CDR3 bases: TGTGCCAGCAGCCGCCGGGACAGGGACGAGCAGTACTTC.

This rearrangement joins TRBV6-5 to TRBJ2-1; D is unclear. Between the trimmed V and J ends, which lost 6 bases and 5 bases, there was a span of 8 bases. The CDR3 loop spans 12 amino acids. Germline assignment: CDR1 MNHEY and CDR2 SVGAGI. As DNA, the CDR3 is TGTGCCAGCAGCCTAAGGGACAATGAGCAGTTCTTC. Protein product: CASSLRDNEQFF.

At least ten counts were recorded for this clone. The V gene is TRBV14, the J gene TRBJ2-1; the D gene is possibly TRBD2 (6 bases). Trimming removed 4 bases from V and 7 bases from J, with 11 bases in between. Germline values: CDR1 SGHDN, CDR2 FVKESK. This CDR3 region has 13 residues. CDR3 protein: CASSLTGGNEQFF. CDR3 nucleotide sequence: TGTGCCAGCAGCCTAACCGGAGGGAATGAGCAGTTCTTC.

In its sample, this clone was seen a few times. The chain couples TRBV30 to TRBJ1-1; TRBD1 matches 8 bases. V lost 2 bases to trimming and J lost 4 bases; unmatched junction nucleotides: 3. There are 13 residues in the CDR3. The germline V gene encodes CDR1 GTSNPN and CDR2 SVGIG (reference sequence). The CDR3 nucleotides are TGTGCCTGGAGTATTACAGGGGGCACTGAAGCTTTCTTT. Residues: CAWSITGGTEAFF.

The table lists this clone with a few counts. V and J are TRBV18 and TRBJ1-3; D not resolved. V shed 3 bases and J shed 0 bases, with 12 bases lying between them. Germline V gene lookup returns CDR1 KGHSH and CDR2 LQKENI. The CDR3 covers 16 residues. The CDR3 DNA reads TGTGCCAGCTCACCCGGGCAGAGTTCCTCTGGAAACACCATATATTTT. Its protein product is CASSPGQSSSGNTIYF.

The rearrangement uses TRBV7-8 and TRBJ1-4; no reliable D call. V lost 1 base, J lost 5 bases, and 11 bases lay in between. Looked up from germline, CDR1 is SGHVS and CDR2 is FQNEAQ. This CDR3 is 15 amino acids long. CDR3 nucleotides: TGTGCCAGCAGCTTAGACCGGATAAGGAATGAAAAACTGTTTTTT. Translation gives CASSLDRIRNEKLFF. Complete variable domain (other parts from reference TRBV7-8 and TRBJ1-4): GAGVSQSPRYKVAKRGQDVALRCDPISGHVSLFWYQQALGQGPEFLTYFQNEAQLDKSGLPSDRFFAERPEGSVSTLKIQRTQQEDSAVYLCASSLDRIRNEKLFFGSGTQLSVL.

This clone was counted between two and nine times. The genes are TRBV9 and TRBJ2-7; 7 bases are a match to TRBD1. CDR3 size: 16 residues. Germline V gene lookup returns CDR1 SGDLS and CDR2 YYNGEE. V was clipped by 0 bases and J by 0 bases; unmatched bases: 6. In DNA, the CDR3 is TGTGCCAGCAGCGTAGGAGACAGGGAGAGCTCCTACGAGCAGTACTTC. Translated: CASSVGDRESSYEQYF. The entire variable domain, with the rest obtained from reference TRBV9 and TRBJ2-7, is as follows: DSGVTQTPKHLITATGQRVTLRCSPRSGDLSVYWYQQSLDQGLQFLIQYYNGEERAKGNILERFSAQQFPDLHSELNLSSLELGDSALYFCASSVGDRESSYEQYFGPGTRLTVT.

A few counts support this clone. In DNA, the CDR3 is TGTGCCTCCAGGGGAGAGTACGAGCAGTACTTC. Translation: CASRGEYEQYF. The rearrangement joins TRBV6-5 to TRBJ2-7, with D tentatively TRBD1 (6 bases). This CDR3 is built from 11 residues. Trimming cost V 11 bases and J 4 bases, with 12 bases left between them. Germline CDR1 reads MNHEY; CDR2 reads SVGAGI.

The rearrangement links TRBV7-8 to TRBJ1-1; tentatively, D is TRBD1 (5 bases). V was trimmed by 3 bases and J by 2 bases, leaving 10 bases between them. The CDR3 runs to 14 residues. Germline CDR1 SGHVS, CDR2 FQNEAQ. This CDR3 reads CASSFAGVNTEAFF. The CDR3 DNA reads as TGTGCCAGCAGCTTCGCGGGGGTTAACACTGAAGCTTTCTTT.

The chain couples TRBV6-1 to TRBJ1-1; the D gene is possibly TRBD1 (6 bases). Germline V gives CDR1 MNHNS, CDR2 SASEGT. The CDR3 contains 13 residues. The ends were cut back, 9 bases at V and 0 bases at J, with 11 bases in the middle. The DNA of the CDR3 is TGTGCCAGTAGACAGGCTATGAACACTGAAGCTTTCTTT. Its protein is CASRQAMNTEAFF.

The chain has TRBV6-5 and TRBJ1-1; the D is unclear. CDR3 size: 15 residues. Trimming took 8 bases from V and 0 from J, leaving 16 bases between them. Germline V gives CDR1 MNHEY, CDR2 SVGAGI. The CDR3 sequence: CASRTLGSMNTEAFF. Written as DNA, the CDR3 is TGTGCCAGCCGTACATTGGGCAGCATGAACACTGAAGCTTTCTTT.

The CDR3 spells CASSLVAHTTDTQYF. Here the CDR3 DNA reads TGTGCCAGCAGCTTAGTCGCGCATACCACAGATACGCAGTATTTT. The V and J genes are TRBV7-2 and TRBJ2-3; no reliable D call. V was shortened by 1 base and J by 2 bases, with 10 bases between the two germline ends. Germline lookup yields CDR1 SGHTA and CDR2 FQGNSA. The length of the CDR3 is 15 residues. Complete variable domain (other parts from reference TRBV7-2 and TRBJ2-3): GAGVSQSPSNKVTEKGKDVELRCDPISGHTALYWYRQSLGQGLEFLIYFQGNSAPDKSGLPSDRFSAERTGGSVSTLTIQRTQQEDSAVYLCASSLVAHTTDTQYFGPGTRLTVL.

This clone was seen a few times. The rearrangement links TRBV10-3 to TRBJ2-5; D gene uncertain. The germline V and J ends were trimmed by 2 bases and 2 bases, with 9 bases remaining between them. The CDR3 runs 14 residues. Germline CDR1 ENHRY, CDR2 SYGVKD. CDR3 amino acids: CAISEARLQETQYF. The CDR3 bases are TGTGCCATCAGTGAGGCCAGGCTACAAGAGACCCAGTACTTC.

The chain employs TRBV12-2 and TRBJ1-2; no check of the table's D call, TRBD1, against the DNA was made. TRBV12-2 is tagged as a pseudogene. This CDR3 spans 14 amino acids. Written as DNA, the CDR3 is TGTGCAAGTCGCTTCAGGGCTCCCCACTATGGCTACACCTTC. Translation gives CASRFRAPHYGYTF.

This clone was seen more than once but under ten times. The chain uses TRBV5-1 and TRBJ2-5; D may correspond to TRBD1 or TRBD2 (6 bases each). CDR1 and CDR2 from the germline V gene are SGHRS and YFSETQ. The CDR3 consists of 15 residues. Trimming removed 4 bases from V and 1 base from J, with 14 bases in between. CDR3 nucleotides: TGCGCCAGCAGCCCCCTCGGAGGGGGCCAAGAGACCCAGTACTTC. This sequence encodes CASSPLGGGQETQYF.

The J gene is TRBJ1-5, the V gene TRBV5-5; a weak D match, TRBD1 (6 bases). V lost 1 base and J lost 1, with 15 bases in between. Germline V gene sequence: CDR1 SGHKS, CDR2 YYEKEE (reference sequence). The CDR3 runs to 17 residues. CDR3 nucleotide sequence: TGTGCCAGCAGCTTGAGTCCCACAGGGTTGAGCAATCAGCCCCAGCATTTT. Translated, it gives CASSLSPTGLSNQPQHF.

This clone was seen only a few times. The chain has TRBV30 and TRBJ2-1, with 8 bases lining up with TRBD2. CDR1 is GTSNPN and CDR2 is SVGIG in the germline V gene (reference sequence). The J segment lost 8 bases and the V segment lost 3 bases, leaving 9 bases of the junction unmatched. The CDR3 loop spans 14 amino acids. DNA of the CDR3: TGTGCCTGGAGCAACGGGAGGGAAGGAGATGAGCAGTTCTTC. Amino acid sequence: CAWSNGREGDEQFF.

Many counts were recorded for this clone. The V gene is TRBV10-3, the J gene TRBJ2-5; 8 bases agree with TRBD2. J gave up 4 bases and V 3 bases, and 7 bases lay outside the gene matches. Germline V gene data show CDR1 as ENHRY and CDR2 as SYGVKD. The CDR3 contains 15 residues. CDR3 in DNA: TGTGCCATCAGTGAAGTGGCGGGGGGACGAGAGACCCAGTACTTC. Its translation: CAISEVAGGRETQYF.

This clone came up a few times. This chain uses TRBV10-3 with TRBJ2-1, with D unclear. The germline V gene has CDR1 ENHRY and CDR2 SYGVKD. The CDR3 is 10 residues long. V was clipped by 8 bases and J by 7 bases, with 6 bases between them. CDR3 coding DNA: TGTGCCATCGGCGCGAATGAGCAGTTCTTC. Its protein product is CAIGANEQFF.

The chain carries TRBV5-1 and TRBJ2-5; perhaps TRBD2 as D (7 bases). Germline-derived CDR1 and CDR2 are SGHRS and YFSETQ. The ends were cut back, 4 bases at V and 0 bases at J, with 16 bases in the middle. The CDR3 covers 16 residues. The CDR3 coding sequence is TGCGCCAGCAGCCCCGGAGGGGGGGGATACCAAGAGACCCAGTACTTC. This codes for CASSPGGGGYQETQYF.

This clone was detected a few times. The rearrangement joins TRBV2 to TRBJ2-5; D is perhaps TRBD2 (6 bases). Germline CDR1 is SNHLY and CDR2 is FYNNEI. V dropped 5 bases and J dropped 5 bases, with 15 bases sitting between them. This CDR3 is 14 amino acids long. CDR3 region: CASSPRSSGETQYF. In nucleotides, the CDR3 is TGTGCCAGCAGTCCTCGAAGTAGCGGTGAGACCCAGTACTTC.

This clone came up a few times. The rearrangement joins TRBV19 to TRBJ2-1; possibly TRBD2 for D (5 bases). Deletions cut 6 bases from V and 9 bases from J, with 30 bases between. The germline gives CDR1 LNHDA, CDR2 SQIVND (reference sequence). The CDR3 runs to 18 residues. The CDR3 DNA is TGTGCCAGTAGCCCTGCATGGAGGTCGGCCCAATTAGTAATTGAGCAGTTCTTC. It codes for CASSPAWRSAQLVIEQFF.

A single count supports this clone. The genes are TRBV5-4 and TRBJ2-1, with unresolved D. V lost 7 bases and J lost 8, with 22 bases in between. CDR3 length: 15 amino acids. Germline CDR1 is SGHNT and CDR2 is YYREEE (reference sequence). CDR3 amino acids: CASSESVEHGDEQFF. Written as DNA, the CDR3 is TGTGCCAGCTCGGAGTCAGTCGAACATGGCGATGAGCAGTTCTTC.

This clone was counted at least ten times. The V gene is TRBV4-1, the J gene TRBJ2-3; possible D gene TRBD1, 6 bases. CDR1 and CDR2 (germline): MGHRA, YSYEKL. V lost 6 bases and J 2 bases, leaving 15 bases between the germline ends. The CDR3 has 15 amino acids. As DNA, the CDR3 is TGCGCCAGCAGGAAAACAGGGATCAACACAGATACGCAGTATTTT. Amino acid sequence: CASRKTGINTDTQYF.

The CDR3: CASTLLGGRATEAFF. The DNA of the CDR3 is TGTGCCAGCACCTTACTGGGGGGTCGGGCCACTGAAGCTTTCTTT. The chain has TRBV27 and TRBJ1-1; possibly TRBD1 for D (5 bases). This CDR3 spans 15 amino acids. CDR1 and CDR2 from the germline V gene are MNHEY and SMNVEV (reference sequence). The germline V and J ends were trimmed by 7 bases and 4 bases, with 19 bases remaining between them.

V gene TRBV6-6 combines with J gene TRBJ1-2; 7 bases fit TRBD1. From germline, CDR1 is MNHNY and CDR2 SVGAGI (reference sequence). The V segment lost 2 bases and the J segment 8 bases; nucleotides outside the gene matches: 8. The CDR3 contains 14 residues. The CDR3 sequence: CASSYDREVGGYTF. The CDR3 DNA reads TGTGCCAGCAGTTACGACAGGGAAGTTGGCGGCTACACCTTC.

This clone was seen a handful of times. The V gene is TRBV4-3, the J gene TRBJ1-4, with a possible D match to TRBD1 (6 bases). Germline-derived CDR1 and CDR2 are LGHNA and YSLEER. This CDR3 region has 14 residues. Between the trimmed V and J ends, which lost 0 bases and 5 bases, there was a span of 7 bases. This chain's CDR3 is CASSQDQGNEKLFF. The CDR3 DNA sequence: TGCGCCAGCAGCCAAGATCAGGGGAATGAAAAACTGTTTTTT.

The rearrangement joins TRBV4-3 to TRBJ1-1; D uncertain. With 0 bases removed from V and 5 bases from J, the gap between germline ends came to 7 bases. The length of the CDR3 is 13 residues. Germline V gives CDR1 LGHNA, CDR2 YSLEER. CDR3 nucleotides: TGCGCCAGCAGCCAAGATGGCTGGACTGAAGCTTTCTTT. It codes for CASSQDGWTEAFF.

V gene TRBV4-3 combines with J gene TRBJ1-6, with D possibly being TRBD1 (6 bases). With 0 bases removed from V and 10 bases from J, the gap between germline ends came to 19 bases. The CDR3 extends over 17 amino acids. CDR1 LGHNA and CDR2 YSLEER come from the germline V gene. The CDR3 nucleotides are TGCGCCAGCAGCCAAGAATCCCTGGCAGGGGTAGGGTCACCCCTCCACTTT. Protein product: CASSQESLAGVGSPLHF.